These 10 T cell receptor beta chains originate from one sample sequenced in a study of blood T cell repertoires in COVID-19. TCRdb keeps only in-frame clones here, not all; method: immunoSEQ multiplex PCR. Of about 300,000 clones listed, about nine tenths are singletons. The sample comprised PBMCs or T cells enriched from blood (not recorded which). Receptors originate from a woman aged 25 to 39 who had recovered from COVID-19.

The chain has TRBV30 and TRBJ1-3; 7 bases align to TRBD1. Germline assignment: CDR1 GTSNPN and CDR2 SVGIG (reference sequence). The CDR3 runs to 11 residues. Unmatched junction bases numbered 5, after V lost 8 bases and J lost 7 bases. DNA of the CDR3: TGTGCCGTAGACAGGGTTAACACCATATATTTT. Translating gives CAVDRVNTIYF.

This sequence joins TRBV24-1 and TRBJ2-1; TRBD2 might be the D (6 bases). This CDR3 has 13 amino acids. V was pared by 10 bases and J by 5 bases, with 14 bases between. CDR1 KGHDR and CDR2 SFDVKD come from the germline V gene. CDR3 amino acids: CATRSIADNEQFF. The DNA of the CDR3 is TGTGCCACTCGGAGCATAGCGGACAATGAGCAGTTCTTC.

This CDR3 reads CASSRDRGGSLHF. Here the CDR3 DNA reads TGTGCCAGCAGTCGAGACAGGGGGGGGTCCCTCCACTTT. The rearrangement joins TRBV3-1 (or the pseudogene TRBV3-2) to TRBJ1-6, with 9 bases that match TRBD1. CDR1 is LGHDT, CDR2 YNNKEL, per germline (reference sequence). The CDR3 is 13 amino acids. The trim removed 6 bases at V and 14 bases at J, leaving 8 bases unmatched.

The chain uses TRBV6-2 or TRBV6-3 and TRBJ1-1; TRBD1 matches at 9 bases. The germline V gene has CDR1 MNHEY and CDR2 SVGEGT. The CDR3 runs to 18 residues. J lost 1 base, V lost 2 bases, and 11 bases had no gene match. DNA for the CDR3: TGTGCCAGCAGTTACCCCACGGGACAGGGAGGACAGAACACTGAAGCTTTCTTT. Its translation is CASSYPTGQGGQNTEAFF.

The V call is TRBV5-1, the J call TRBJ2-5; 7 bases map to TRBD1. Trimming at V came to 3 bases and at J to 5 bases, leaving 7 bases not matched to a gene. The CDR3 runs 14 residues. CDR1 is SGHRS and CDR2 is YFSETQ in the germline V gene. The CDR3 spells CASSSTGSGETQYF. CDR3 sequence (DNA): TGCGCCAGCAGCTCGACAGGGAGTGGGGAGACCCAGTACTTC.

This chain uses TRBV7-9 with TRBJ2-2; D is undetermined. From germline, CDR1 is SEHNR and CDR2 FQNEAQ (reference sequence). V shed 6 bases and J shed 5 bases, with 7 bases lying between them. There are 12 residues in the CDR3. The CDR3 loop reads CASRGATGELFF. The CDR3, as DNA: TGTGCCAGCAGAGGAGCGACCGGGGAGCTGTTTTTT.

The chain is built from TRBV6-5 and TRBJ1-4; D remains unclear. Germline V gene lookup returns CDR1 MNHEY and CDR2 SVGAGI. The V end lost 1 base, the J end lost 4 bases, and 7 bases lay between the germline ends. The CDR3 is made up of 14 amino acids. Here the CDR3 reads CASSYFGDNEKLFF. CDR3 in DNA: TGTGCCAGCAGTTACTTCGGTGATAATGAAAAACTGTTTTTT.

V gene TRBV6-2 or TRBV6-3 combines with J gene TRBJ1-1, with D maybe TRBD1 (5 bases). Germline V CDR1 and CDR2: MNHEY, SVGEGT. V was cut by 2 bases and J by 1 base, with 8 bases left in between. The CDR3 extends over 14 amino acids. This CDR3 is CASSYRQRNTEAFF. CDR3 bases: TGTGCCAGCAGTTACAGACAGCGGAACACTGAAGCTTTCTTT.

This chain uses TRBV28 with TRBJ2-7, with a tentative D call TRBD1 (6 bases). V was pared by 4 bases and J by 3 bases, with 13 bases between. This CDR3 spans 14 amino acids. Germline CDR1 reads MDHEN; CDR2 reads SYDVKM. CDR3 residues: CASSYRDTLYEQYF. For the CDR3, the DNA is TGTGCCAGCAGTTACAGGGACACTCTCTACGAGCAGTACTTC.

V is TRBV28 and J is TRBJ1-4, with D unresolved. CDR3 length: 14 residues. Germline V CDR1 and CDR2: MDHEN, SYDVKM. Trimming shortened V by 8 bases and J by 0 bases, and 10 bases separated the two germline ends. CDR3 sequence (DNA): TGTGCCAGCGGTTCTACCCCAACTAATGAAAAACTGTTTTTT. Amino acid sequence: CASGSTPTNEKLFF. Full variable domain (rest looked up from reference TRBV28 and TRBJ1-4): DVKVTQSSRYLVKRTGEKVFLECVQDMDHENMFWYRQDPGLGLRLIYFSYDVKMKEKGDIPEGYSVSREKKERFSLILESASTNQTSMYLCASGSTPTNEKLFFGSGTQLSVL.